These 19 T cell receptor beta chains were all obtained from the same sample, sequenced in a study of blood T cell repertoires in COVID-19. The assay was immunoSEQ multiplex PCR, and TCRdb's table has in-frame clones only and misses some. The table lists around 170,000 clones, about 88% of them singletons, with under 30% in the top ten. The sequenced sample was peripheral blood. The receptors derive from a man between 60 and 75 years old with acute or convalescent COVID-19.

The chain carries TRBV9 and TRBJ2-3; 8 bases line up with TRBD2. Germline V lookup: CDR1 SGDLS, CDR2 YYNGEE. The CDR3 spans 16 residues. The ends lost 7 bases at V and 5 bases at J; junction bases unmatched: 15. CDR3 sequence: CASSQTSAYSGDTQYF. The CDR3 bases are TGTGCCAGCTCACAGACTAGCGCGTATTCGGGAGATACGCAGTATTTT.

The rearrangement joins TRBV2 to TRBJ1-2; 9 bases are a match to TRBD1. Germline V CDR1 and CDR2: SNHLY, FYNNEI. The J segment lost 8 bases and the V segment lost 6 bases, leaving 13 bases of the junction unmatched. The length of the CDR3 is 15 residues. CDR3 bases: TGTGCCAGCAGAACCGGAGTGGGGGACAGGGAAGGCTACACCTTC. Encoded protein: CASRTGVGDREGYTF.

This clone was picked up a small number of times. The chain is built from TRBV5-1 and TRBJ1-1; D unclear. The V end was cut by 1 base, the J end by 1 base, with 8 bases between. The V gene's germline CDR1 is SGHRS and CDR2 YFSETQ. There are 14 residues in the CDR3. The CDR3 DNA reads as TGCGCCAGCAGCTTGAGGCAGGCGAACACTGAAGCTTTCTTT. This codes for CASSLRQANTEAFF. Combining the CDR3 with reference TRBV5-1 and TRBJ1-1 gives the whole variable domain KAGVTQTPRYLIKTRGQQVTLSCSPISGHRSVSWYQQTPGQGLQFLFEYFSETQRNKGNFPGRFSGRQFSNSRSEMNVSTLELGDSALYLCASSLRQANTEAFFGQGTRLTVV.

J is TRBJ2-1 and V is TRBV28; 8 bases match TRBD1. V shed 6 bases, J shed 4 bases, and the junction held 8 bases outside the gene matches. Germline V lookup: CDR1 MDHEN, CDR2 SYDVKM. This CDR3 region has 15 residues. CDR3 amino acids: CASRPSGGKYNEQFF. The CDR3 DNA sequence: TGTGCCAGCAGGCCTTCAGGGGGCAAGTACAATGAGCAGTTCTTC.

The chain links TRBV9 to TRBJ1-2, with 8 bases matching TRBD1. CDR1 is SGDLS, CDR2 YYNGEE, per germline. There are 14 residues in the CDR3. V dropped 4 bases and J dropped 5; count of bases not matched to a gene: 7. The CDR3 protein is CASSTGQGWYGYTF. The CDR3 nucleotides are TGTGCCAGCAGCACAGGACAGGGATGGTATGGCTACACCTTC.

The chain links TRBV10-3 to TRBJ2-2; 9 nucleotides match TRBD1. This CDR3 region has 14 residues. V dropped 6 bases and J dropped 5; count of bases not matched to a gene: 4. Germline values: CDR1 ENHRY, CDR2 SYGVKD. The CDR3, as DNA: TGTGCCATCAGGGGACAGGGAGGGACCGGGGAGCTGTTTTTT. This sequence encodes CAIRGQGGTGELFF.

On this clone itself: Other DNA sequences in the same sample also yield this CDR3. J is TRBJ2-3 and V is TRBV5-1; maybe TRBD2 (6 bases). V gave up 0 bases and J gave up 5 bases, with 7 bases separating them. The CDR3 runs to 13 residues. From germline, CDR1 is SGHRS and CDR2 YFSETQ. The CDR3 sequence is CASSLAGEDTQYF. Here the CDR3 DNA reads TGCGCCAGCAGCTTGGCGGGGGAAGATACGCAGTATTTT.

The chain combines TRBV18 with TRBJ1-5; 9 bases match TRBD1. Per the germline V gene, CDR1 is KGHSH and CDR2 is LQKENI. The J segment lost 6 bases and the V segment lost 2 bases, leaving 8 bases of the junction unmatched. This CDR3 is built from 16 residues. The CDR3 DNA reads as TGTGCCAGCTCACCAAACGGGGACAGGGCCCGTCAGCCCCAGCATTTT. This gives the protein CASSPNGDRARQPQHF.

The CDR3 coding sequence is TGCAGTGCTAGTATTCCAGGGGATCAAGAGACCCAGTACTTC. Amino acid sequence: CSASIPGDQETQYF. V and J are TRBV20-1 and TRBJ2-5, with a tentative D call TRBD1 (6 bases). The germline gives CDR1 DFQATT, CDR2 SNEGSKA (reference sequence). The CDR3 consists of 14 residues. Trimming shortened V by 3 bases and J by 2 bases, and 13 bases separated the two germline ends.

V gene TRBV4-1 combines with J gene TRBJ1-2; D call uncertain. Germline CDR1 is MGHRA and CDR2 is YSYEKL. CDR3 size: 14 residues. V was trimmed by 3 bases and J by 2 bases, leaving 10 bases between them. CDR3 amino acids: CASSHPAGNYGYTF. CDR3 coding DNA: TGCGCCAGCAGCCATCCAGCGGGGAACTATGGCTACACCTTC.

The J gene is TRBJ2-5, the V gene TRBV24-1; 8 bases are a match to TRBD2. Germline CDR1 KGHDR, CDR2 SFDVKD. The CDR3 extends over 14 amino acids. The V and J ends lost 7 bases and 1 base, in that order; junction bases with no gene match: 4. The CDR3 nucleotides read TGTGCCACCAGACCGGGGGGGCTCCAAGAGACCCAGTACTTC. Translated, it gives CATRPGGLQETQYF.

The chain recombines TRBV5-5 with TRBJ2-7, with 9 nucleotides matching TRBD1. V dropped 2 bases and J dropped 3; count of bases not matched to a gene: 6. CDR1 and CDR2 (germline): SGHKS, YYEKEE (reference sequence). The CDR3 length is 15 residues. The CDR3 nucleotides are TGTGCCAGCAGCTTACAACAGGGGGCCGTCTACGAGCAGTACTTC. Translating gives CASSLQQGAVYEQYF.

V and J are TRBV6-6 and TRBJ1-1, with a tentative D call TRBD1 (5 bases). The ends were cut back, 4 bases at V and 3 bases at J, with 12 bases in the middle. Germline CDR1 MNHNY, CDR2 SVGAGI (reference sequence). This CDR3 is built from 14 residues. As DNA, the CDR3 is TGTGCCAGCAGTTTAGGGGAGGAGGACACTGAAGCTTTCTTT. Its protein product is CASSLGEEDTEAFF.

This clone showed up just a few times. This chain links TRBV3-1 (or the pseudogene TRBV3-2) with TRBJ1-1; the D gene is possibly TRBD1 (5 bases). Germline CDR1 reads LGHDT; CDR2 reads YNNKEL (reference sequence). The V gene lost 2 bases and the J gene lost 6 bases, with 16 bases spanning the gap. This CDR3 contains 15 residues. For the CDR3, the DNA is TGTGCCAGCAGCCAAAGTCAGGGTGGAGTGGCTGAAGCTTTCTTT. Translation: CASSQSQGGVAEAFF.

This chain joins TRBV7-3 and TRBJ2-2, with D possibly TRBD2 on 7 matching bases. Trimming removed 5 bases from V and 1 base from J, with 20 bases in between. The germline V gene encodes CDR1 SGHTA and CDR2 FQGTGA. The CDR3 loop spans 18 amino acids. CDR3 protein: CASSADSRGGGNTGELFF. The CDR3 DNA is TGTGCCAGCAGCGCGGACTCGCGGGGAGGGGGGAACACCGGGGAGCTGTTTTTT.

The chain recombines TRBV5-1 with TRBJ1-5; possible D gene TRBD1, 5 bases. The germline gives CDR1 SGHRS, CDR2 YFSETQ. The CDR3 consists of 15 residues. Trimming shortened V by 0 bases and J by 1 base, and 8 bases separated the two germline ends. CDR3 in DNA: TGCGCCAGCAGCTTGGGTTCAGGGAGCAATCAGCCCCAGCATTTT. Protein: CASSLGSGSNQPQHF.

This chain joins TRBV10-3 and TRBJ2-7, with 9 positions matching TRBD1. The germline V gene has CDR1 ENHRY and CDR2 SYGVKD. The CDR3 is made up of 11 amino acids. The junction had 3 bases not matched to a gene; V was cut back by 8 bases and J by 7 bases. This chain's CDR3 is CAIGQGLEQYF. The CDR3, as DNA: TGTGCCATCGGACAGGGGCTTGAGCAGTACTTC.

This clone occurred a few times. The V call is TRBV15, the J call TRBJ2-7; 9 positions match TRBD1. This CDR3 has 14 amino acids. The V segment lost 4 bases and the J segment 3 bases; nucleotides outside the gene matches: 4. The germline V gene encodes CDR1 LNHNV and CDR2 YYDKDF (reference sequence). The CDR3 here is CATSTRTGDYEQYF. The CDR3 region has the DNA TGTGCCACCAGCACCCGGACAGGGGACTACGAGCAGTACTTC.

V and J are TRBV5-6 and TRBJ2-7; tentative D call: TRBD1 (7 bases). V lost 4 bases and J 7 bases, leaving 18 bases between the germline ends. Per the germline V gene, CDR1 is SGHDT and CDR2 is YYEEEE. This CDR3 region has 14 residues. The chain's CDR3 is CASSRDSRAGEQYF. CDR3 DNA: TGTGCCAGCAGCCGGGACAGTCGGGCGGGAGAGCAGTACTTC.